The 15 T cell receptor beta chains in this list originate from one sample, sequenced in a study of PD-1 blockade in classical Hodgkin lymphoma. The sample's time point: cycle 4 day 1 (C4D1), after five to seven weeks of nivolumab. Autologous stem cell transplantation was followed by relapse in every patient, and brentuximab vedotin exposure varied. Sequencing was performed with immunoSEQ multiplex PCR; in TCRdb, only in-frame clones are kept and a portion is missing. The sample holds over 85,000 clones; just over 90% are singletons and the top ten take just under 2%. The specimen was peripheral blood mononuclear cells (PBMCs), collected before the fourth cycle of nivolumab. These receptors were obtained from a human donor with classical Hodgkin lymphoma.

V gene TRBV28 combines with J gene TRBJ2-1; tentatively, D is TRBD2 (6 bases). The ends were cut back, 8 bases at V and 3 bases at J, with 17 bases in the middle. The CDR3 is 15 residues long. Germline V gene lookup returns CDR1 MDHEN and CDR2 SYDVKM. The CDR3 spells CASRTPGALYNEQFF. The CDR3 coding sequence is TGTGCCAGCCGCACCCCGGGAGCCCTCTACAATGAGCAGTTCTTC.

The genes are TRBV10-2 and TRBJ2-1, with 13 bases lining up with TRBD2. This CDR3 contains 15 residues. Losses at the gene ends were 11 bases for V and 7 bases for J; bases not matched to a gene: 11. Per germline, CDR1 WSHSY and CDR2 SAAADI. CDR3 sequence reads: CAARTGTSGKNEQFF. CDR3 coding DNA: TGCGCCGCCCGGACCGGGACTAGCGGGAAAAATGAGCAGTTCTTC.

J is TRBJ1-1 and V is TRBV5-1; the match to TRBD1 covers 9 bases. Germline loops: CDR1 SGHRS, CDR2 YFSETQ. Germline trimming cut 6 bases from V and 4 bases from J; bases unmatched to any gene: 13. The CDR3 has 16 residues. The CDR3 nucleotides are TGCGCCAGCATCAAGCGGACAGGGGCGCTGGTCACTGAAGCTTTCTTT. It translates to CASIKRTGALVTEAFF.

The rearrangement joins TRBV30 to TRBJ2-2; D remains unclear. CDR3 size: 13 residues. V was clipped by 2 bases and J by 3 bases, with 7 bases between them. Germline values: CDR1 GTSNPN, CDR2 SVGIG (reference sequence). For the CDR3, the DNA is TGTGCCTGGAGTATAGACTACACCGGGGAGCTGTTTTTT. Amino acids: CAWSIDYTGELFF.

This clone was seen just once. The chain is built from TRBV7-2 and TRBJ2-4; 7 nucleotides line up with TRBD2. Germline trimming cut 1 base from V and 3 bases from J; bases unmatched to any gene: 6. Germline-derived CDR1 and CDR2 are SGHTA and FQGNSA. The CDR3 consists of 16 residues. CDR3 in DNA: TGTGCCAGCAGCTTAGTTGCTAGCGGCTACAAAAACATTCAGTACTTC. It encodes CASSLVASGYKNIQYF.

The rearrangement links TRBV19 to TRBJ2-2; D is unclear. The CDR3 is made up of 12 amino acids. Per the germline V gene, CDR1 is LNHDA and CDR2 is SQIVND (reference sequence). V was clipped by 6 bases and J by 0 bases, with 2 bases between them. The CDR3 DNA follows: TGTGCCAGTAGGGCGAACACCGGGGAGCTGTTTTTT. Amino acids: CASRANTGELFF.

V and J are TRBV27 and TRBJ1-2; D not certain. Trimming cost V 2 bases and J 4 bases, with 11 bases left between them. Germline V CDR1 and CDR2: MNHEY, SMNVEV (reference sequence). CDR3 size: 14 residues. The chain's CDR3 is CASSLTGSFYGYTF. The CDR3 nucleotides read TGTGCCAGCAGTTTAACGGGCAGTTTCTATGGCTACACCTTC.

This chain connects TRBV11-1 to TRBJ2-6, with a tentative D call TRBD1 (6 bases). This CDR3 has 19 amino acids. The V and J ends lost 5 bases and 1 base respectively, with 21 bases between them. Germline CDR1 is SGHAT and CDR2 is FQDESV (reference sequence). DNA for the CDR3: TGTGCCAGCAGCCCTATACCGACAGGCCGGACATCTGGGGCCAACGTCCTGACTTTC. Protein product: CASSPIPTGRTSGANVLTF.

The chain is built from TRBV11-2 and TRBJ1-4, with D perhaps matching TRBD1 (6 bases). The CDR3 runs 14 residues. The V gene's germline CDR1 is SGHAT and CDR2 FQNNGV. V was trimmed by 1 base and J by 4 bases, leaving 7 bases between them. In DNA, the CDR3 is TGTGCCAGCAGCTTAGGACAGGTTAATGAAAAACTGTTTTTT. Its translation: CASSLGQVNEKLFF.

CDR3 nucleotide sequence: TGTGCCAGCAGCTTAGGGGCGGGAGACTACAATGAGCAGTTCTTC. Protein product: CASSLGAGDYNEQFF. The chain carries TRBV7-9 and TRBJ2-1, with 7 bases that match TRBD2. The CDR3 totals 15 residues. Germline V gives CDR1 SEHNR, CDR2 FQNEAQ (reference sequence). J gave up 3 bases and V 1 base, and 3 bases lay outside the gene matches.

The rearrangement joins TRBV19 to TRBJ2-7; possibly TRBD1 or TRBD2 for D (5 bases each). V was cut by 2 bases and J by 2 bases, with 16 bases left in between. The length of the CDR3 is 16 residues. Germline CDR1 is LNHDA and CDR2 is SQIVND (reference sequence). CDR3: CASSIRGGPGAYEQYF. As DNA, the CDR3 is TGTGCCAGTAGTATAAGGGGCGGGCCGGGCGCCTACGAGCAGTACTTC.

The chain employs TRBV4-1 and TRBJ1-2; 12 bases match TRBD1. With 0 bases clipped from V and 6 bases from J, the junction kept 5 bases outside the gene matches. Germline V gene lookup returns CDR1 MGHRA and CDR2 YSYEKL. There are 16 residues in the CDR3. Here the CDR3 reads CASSQEWDRGRDGYTF. DNA for the CDR3: TGCGCCAGCAGCCAAGAATGGGACAGGGGGCGTGATGGCTACACCTTC.

The chain is built from TRBV5-5 and TRBJ2-5; no clear D gene. The DNA end is more similar to TRBJ2-7, so the J call may be wrong. In germline, CDR1 is SGHKS, CDR2 YYEKEE (reference sequence). The CDR3 runs to 11 residues. The CDR3 reads CASSRSYEQYF. Here the CDR3 DNA reads TGTGCCAGCAGCCGCTCTTACGAGCAGTACTTC.

This chain uses TRBV10-3 with TRBJ2-7, with D uncertain. The V and J ends lost 4 bases and 9 bases respectively, with 10 bases between them. The CDR3 has 11 residues. Looked up from germline, CDR1 is ENHRY and CDR2 is SYGVKD. CDR3 protein: CAISGVKGQYF. For the CDR3, the DNA is TGTGCCATCAGTGGGGTCAAGGGGCAGTACTTC.

The V call is TRBV25-1, the J call TRBJ2-3, with D possibly TRBD1 on 5 matching bases. The CDR3 loop spans 16 amino acids. V shed 3 bases and J shed 4 bases, with 17 bases lying between them. Germline V CDR1 and CDR2: MGHDK, SYGVNS. The CDR3 DNA sequence: TGTGCCAGCAGTGACCTCAGATCCCTCAGGGCAGATACGCAGTATTTT. The encoded protein is CASSDLRSLRADTQYF.